Each of the 22 T cell receptor beta chains below was sequenced from the same sample in a study of spatial heterogeneity in lung cancer. The study, taken as a whole, reports: The study found that expanded intratumoral alpha and beta TCR counts tracked tumor mutation counts.

TCRdb passed the 5' RACE reads through MiXCR, listing each CDR3 protein once. The sample carries about 13,000 distinct CDR3 sequences, just over 5% recorded once. Their target antigens are unknown. Time point given: sample taken at primary tumor resection. The sample consisted of lung tumor tissue, taken at surgery. All receptors derive from a male donor with early-stage non-small cell lung cancer.

Sample share makes this clonotype medium-sized (0.01 to 0.1%). V is TRBV20-1 and J is TRBJ2-1; D remains ambiguous. V gave up 8 bases and J gave up 8 bases, with 10 bases separating them. Germline V gives CDR1 DFQATT, CDR2 SNEGSKA (reference sequence). This CDR3 is 10 amino acids long. CDR3 residues: CSPRQDEQFF. CDR3 bases: TGCAGTCCCCGCCAGGATGAGCAGTTCTTC.

In this sample, this clonotype turned up many times. The rearrangement joins TRBV18 to TRBJ1-6, with a tentative D call TRBD1 (5 bases). Germline V gene data show CDR1 as KGHSH and CDR2 as LQKENI. Trimming left V 1 base short and J 7 bases short, with 11 bases between. The CDR3 runs 15 residues. The CDR3 sequence: CASSPQGYGNSPLHF. The CDR3 DNA sequence: TGTGCCAGCTCACCACAGGGGTACGGGAATTCACCCCTCCACTTT.

In its sample, this clonotype was seen many times. The V gene is TRBV7-2, the J gene TRBJ2-1; TRBD2 aligns across 11 bases. In germline, CDR1 is SGHTA, CDR2 FQGNSA. V was clipped by 5 bases and J by 2 bases; unmatched bases: 2. CDR3 length: 15 residues. Here the CDR3 reads CASSELAGAYNEQFF. The DNA of the CDR3 is TGTGCCAGCAGCGAACTAGCGGGGGCCTACAATGAGCAGTTCTTC.

This clonotype occurred many times. The rearrangement uses TRBV7-2 and TRBJ1-5; weak D call: TRBD1 (6 bases). The CDR3 length is 15 residues. Germline CDR1 reads SGHTA; CDR2 reads FQGNSA. Trimming pared 5 bases from V and 0 bases from J, leaving 11 bases between. The DNA of the CDR3 is TGTGCCAGCAGCGTGACAGGTTATAGCAATCAGCCCCAGCATTTT. Translated: CASSVTGYSNQPQHF.

This clonotype was seen only a few times. This chain uses TRBV5-1 with TRBJ2-5, with D possibly being TRBD2 (6 bases). The germline V gene has CDR1 SGHRS and CDR2 YFSETQ. The CDR3 runs to 16 residues. V was cut by 0 bases and J by 1 base, with 13 bases left in between. The chain's CDR3 is CASSLGRGAGQETQYF. The CDR3 nucleotides read TGCGCCAGCAGCTTGGGCCGGGGAGCGGGCCAAGAGACCCAGTACTTC.

This clonotype was counted many times. This rearrangement joins TRBV6-2 or TRBV6-3 to TRBJ1-2; TRBD1 might be the D (6 bases). V was clipped by 7 bases and J by 8 bases, with 14 bases between them. This CDR3 contains 12 residues. From germline, CDR1 is MNHEY and CDR2 SVGEGT. CDR3 in DNA: TGTGCCAGCACCCAAGGGGGGTCCGGCTACACCTTC. Protein: CASTQGGSGYTF.

Many counts were recorded for this clonotype. The gene calls are TRBV11-2 and TRBJ2-3, with unresolved D. The ends were cut back, 1 base at V and 2 bases at J, with 13 bases in the middle. The length of the CDR3 is 16 residues. Germline V gene lookup returns CDR1 SGHAT and CDR2 FQNNGV. The DNA of the CDR3 is TGTGCCAGCAGCTTAGCTAGGGCAGTCTTCACAGATACGCAGTATTTT. Its translation: CASSLARAVFTDTQYF.

The table lists this clonotype with many counts. The chain combines TRBV7-7 with TRBJ2-1; D assignment may be TRBD1 or TRBD2 (5 bases each). This CDR3 comprises 14 residues. The germline gives CDR1 SSHAT, CDR2 FNYEAQ (reference sequence). V was shortened by 6 bases and J by 4 bases, with 13 bases between the two germline ends. The chain's CDR3 is CASSVIGGYNEQFF. The CDR3 bases are TGTGCCAGCAGTGTAATTGGGGGTTACAATGAGCAGTTCTTC.

The rearrangement links TRBV29-1 to TRBJ1-2; 10 bases are a match to TRBD1. Germline V gene data show CDR1 as SQVTM and CDR2 as ANQGSEA. CDR3 length: 12 residues. V dropped 6 bases and J dropped 5; count of bases not matched to a gene: 3. The CDR3 sequence is CSVLGQGYGYTF. As DNA, the CDR3 is TGCAGCGTCTTGGGACAGGGGTATGGCTACACCTTC.

This clonotype was seen many times. V gene TRBV20-1 combines with J gene TRBJ2-4; possible D gene TRBD1, 6 bases. Per the germline V gene, CDR1 is DFQATT and CDR2 is SNEGSKA (reference sequence). V was clipped by 5 bases and J by 0 bases, with 20 bases between them. The CDR3 runs to 17 residues. The CDR3 spells CSALQGVGVLAKNIQYF. The CDR3 DNA sequence: TGCAGTGCTTTACAGGGCGTAGGGGTACTAGCCAAAAACATTCAGTACTTC.

The rearrangement joins TRBV2 to TRBJ1-2, with 11 bases matching TRBD1. CDR3 length: 14 residues. Unmatched junction bases numbered 3, after V lost 6 bases and J lost 3 bases. The V gene's germline CDR1 is SNHLY and CDR2 FYNNEI. CDR3 protein: CASRMDRGHYGYTF. As DNA, the CDR3 is TGTGCCAGCAGGATGGACAGGGGGCACTATGGCTACACCTTC.

On this clonotype: This could be a read error, since a much larger clone is one nucleotide away. The V gene is TRBV6-2 or TRBV6-3, the J gene TRBJ2-1; the D gene is possibly TRBD1 (5 bases). This CDR3 region has 13 residues. Germline loops: CDR1 MNHEY, CDR2 SVGEGT. DNA for the CDR3: TGTACCAGCAGGGCCAGCTCCTACAATGAGCAGTTCTTC. Translation: CTSRASSYNEQFF.

As regards this clonotype: A much larger clonotype is one base distant, so this may be a read error. The CDR3 nucleotides read TGCGCCAGCAGCCGTAAAGACAGAGACACCGGGGAGCCGTTTTTT. It codes for CASSRKDRDTGEPFF. This chain connects TRBV4-1 to TRBJ2-2; D is possibly TRBD1 or TRBD2 (5 bases each). Per germline, CDR1 MGHRA and CDR2 YSYEKL. The length of the CDR3 is 15 residues.

This clonotype has just a few counts. The chain employs TRBV25-1 and TRBJ2-3; weak D call: TRBD2 (6 bases). Germline V gives CDR1 MGHDK, CDR2 SYGVNS. CDR3 length equals 16 residues. Trimming took off 1 base at V and 5 bases at J, with 16 bases between the two ends. CDR3 loop: CASSESTSYLVDTQYF. CDR3 bases: TGTGCCAGCAGTGAATCCACTAGCTATCTGGTAGATACGCAGTATTTT. The variable domain in full, completed from reference TRBV25-1 and TRBJ2-3, reads EADIYQTPRYLVIGTGKKITLECSQTMGHDKMYWYQQDPGMELHLIHYSYGVNSTEKGDLSSESTVSRIRTEHFPLTLESARPSHTSQYLCASSESTSYLVDTQYFGPGTRLTVL.

The chain is built from TRBV4-2 and TRBJ2-3; the D gene is possibly TRBD2 (5 bases). With 3 bases removed from V and 6 bases from J, the gap between germline ends came to 10 bases. Germline-derived CDR1 and CDR2 are LGHNA and YNFKEQ. CDR3 length: 13 residues. The CDR3: CASSQDSLDTQYF. The CDR3 nucleotides read TGTGCCAGCAGCCAGGACTCCTTGGATACGCAGTATTTT.

This clonotype was picked up many times. The CDR3 DNA sequence: TGCGCCAGCAGCTTGAAACAGGGGTGGTCGGATACGCAGTATTTT. Its protein product is CASSLKQGWSDTQYF. The chain combines TRBV5-1 with TRBJ2-3, with 7 bases fitting TRBD1. The germline V gene encodes CDR1 SGHRS and CDR2 YFSETQ. The CDR3 has 15 amino acids. The V and J ends lost 1 base and 6 bases, in that order; junction bases with no gene match: 8.

Many counts were recorded for this clonotype. The rearrangement joins TRBV27 to TRBJ2-5; 8 nucleotides match TRBD1. Germline CDR1 MNHEY, CDR2 SMNVEV (reference sequence). V trimming: 0 bases; J trimming: 5 bases; junction bases outside the gene matches: 5. The CDR3 totals 15 residues. CDR3 DNA sequence: TGTGCCAGCAGTTTATCTTCCAGGGGGCGCGAGACCCAGTACTTC. Translated, it gives CASSLSSRGRETQYF.

This clonotype occurred many times. The chain has TRBV10-3 and TRBJ1-5; no definite D call. The V and J ends lost 0 bases and 10 bases respectively, with 7 bases between them. The CDR3 runs to 12 residues. CDR1 ENHRY and CDR2 SYGVKD come from the germline V gene. The CDR3 region is CAISESIGPQHF. DNA of the CDR3: TGTGCCATCAGTGAGTCCATCGGACCCCAGCATTTT.

This clonotype was recorded at least ten times. The genes are TRBV20-1 and TRBJ2-7; D remains ambiguous. The CDR3 extends over 13 amino acids. V lost 0 bases to trimming and J lost 7 bases, with 13 bases between them. Germline loops: CDR1 DFQATT, CDR2 SNEGSKA (reference sequence). Here the CDR3 DNA reads TGCAGTGCTAGAGATGAACCGAAGGTGGAGCAGTACTTC. Translation: CSARDEPKVEQYF.

This clonotype was seen many times. V and J are TRBV7-2 and TRBJ1-6, with D unresolved. The CDR3 contains 13 residues. Per the germline V gene, CDR1 is SGHTA and CDR2 is FQGNSA. Trimming left V 9 bases short and J 3 bases short, with 9 bases between. CDR3 region: CASGRVYNSPLHF. Written as DNA, the CDR3 is TGTGCCAGTGGACGGGTCTATAATTCACCCCTCCACTTT.

This clonotype was picked up many times. The rearrangement links TRBV6-5 to TRBJ1-1; tentatively, D is TRBD1 (5 bases). There are 12 residues in the CDR3. Trimming took off 7 bases at V and 3 bases at J, with 9 bases between the two ends. Per germline, CDR1 MNHEY and CDR2 SVGAGI. CDR3 region: CASNTGDTEAFF. For the CDR3, the DNA is TGTGCCAGCAATACGGGGGACACTGAAGCTTTCTTT.

This clonotype was counted at least ten times. The chain links TRBV28 to TRBJ1-1, with D perhaps matching TRBD1 (6 bases). V lost 6 bases to trimming and J lost 4 bases, with 12 bases between them. CDR1 and CDR2 (germline): MDHEN, SYDVKM. The CDR3 spans 13 residues. The CDR3 DNA is TGTGCCAGCAGAAACCAGGGGAGCACTGAAGCTTTCTTT. Its translation is CASRNQGSTEAFF.